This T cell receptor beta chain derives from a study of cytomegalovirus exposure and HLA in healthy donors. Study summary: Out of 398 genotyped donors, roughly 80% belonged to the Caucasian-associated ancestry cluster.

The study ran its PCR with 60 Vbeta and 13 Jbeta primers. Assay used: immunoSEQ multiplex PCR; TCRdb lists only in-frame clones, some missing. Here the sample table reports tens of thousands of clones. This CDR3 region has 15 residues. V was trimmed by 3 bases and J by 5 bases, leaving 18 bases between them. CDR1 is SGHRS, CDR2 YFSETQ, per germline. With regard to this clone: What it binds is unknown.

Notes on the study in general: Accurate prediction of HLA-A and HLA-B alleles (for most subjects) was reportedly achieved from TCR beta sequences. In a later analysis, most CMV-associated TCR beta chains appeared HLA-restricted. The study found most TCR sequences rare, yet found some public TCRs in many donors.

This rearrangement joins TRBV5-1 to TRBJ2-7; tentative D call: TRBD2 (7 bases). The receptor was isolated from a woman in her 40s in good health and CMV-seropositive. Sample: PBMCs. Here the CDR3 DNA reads TGCGCCAGCAGCTCCACCGACTCGGGGGGCAACGAGCAGTACTTC. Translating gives CASSSTDSGGNEQYF.